A selection of T cell receptor beta chains follows, all from one sample in a study of vaccination effects on CD4 cells after COVID-19. No antigens are known for them. Some clones are missing from TCRdb's copy, which holds only in-frame ones; the method was immunoSEQ multiplex PCR. This table holds tens of thousands of clones, 74% found once. Sample: CD4+ T cells from PBMCs cultured without peptide, taken after COVID-19 vaccination. The receptor source for this set is a human donor who received a COVID-19 vaccine. Both conserved end residues are part of each CDR3. A D gene is named only where the DNA matches it firmly. The listing skips clone size in some rows; elsewhere it reads once, few, many or a size class.

TGTGCCAGCAGTTTCGGGGGTCGCCCCCAGTACTTC,CASSFGGRPQYF,TRBV25-1,.,TRBJ2-5,.
TGCGCCAGCAGCCCGGGGACAGGGGGACCAACTAATGAAAAACTGTTTTTT,CASSPGTGGPTNEKLFF,TRBV5-1,TRBD1,TRBJ1-4,.
TGTGCCAGCAGTTACTCGAAGGGGGGCTCCTACAATGAGCAGTTCTTC,CASSYSKGGSYNEQFF,TRBV6-5,.,TRBJ2-1,once
TGTGCCAGCAGCTTAAGTAGGTCTGGGGCCAACGTCCTGACTTTC,CASSLSRSGANVLTF,TRBV7-3,.,TRBJ2-6,few
TGCGCCAGCAGCCCAACCCGGGTAGATAAAACTACGCAGTATTTT,CASSPTRVDKTTQYF,TRBV5-1,.,TRBJ2-3,.
TGTGCCAGCAGCAGACTCCTAGAGACCCAGTACTTC,CASSRLLETQYF,TRBV6-2/TRBV6-3,.,TRBJ2-5,.
TGTGCCACCTCGGGACAGACTGGGGCCAACGTCCTGACTTTC,CATSGQTGANVLTF,TRBV18,TRBD1,TRBJ2-6,few
TGTGCCAGCAGCAGTCGACACCGAAAATATAGCAATCAGCCCCAGCATTTT,CASSSRHRKYSNQPQHF,TRBV5-6,.,TRBJ1-5,.
TGTGCCAGCTCTAAAGACCAGGGCCCTGAAGCTTTCTTT,CASSKDQGPEAFF,TRBV18,.,TRBJ1-1,.
TGTGCCACCAGGGCTAGCGGGCCAGATACGCAGTATTTT,CATRASGPDTQYF,TRBV10-3,TRBD2,TRBJ2-3,once
TGCGCCAGCAGCCAAAATTCACCCCTCCACTTT,CASSQNSPLHF,TRBV4-1,.,TRBJ1-6,.
TGTGCCACCAGTGTGGCAGGGTCAGACACCATATATTTT,CATSVAGSDTIYF,TRBV24-1,.,TRBJ1-3,.
TGTGCCAGCAGTGAGTCCTATGGCTACACCTTC,CASSESYGYTF,TRBV2,.,TRBJ1-2,.
TGTGCCAGTAGTTTATGGGACTCTAGCAATCAGCCCCAGCATTTT,CASSLWDSSNQPQHF,TRBV19,.,TRBJ1-5,.
TGTGCCAGCAGCTCTGACAGGGACACTGAAGCTTTCTTT,CASSSDRDTEAFF,TRBV6-6,TRBD1,TRBJ1-1,.
TGCGCCAGCAGCTTGCAGGGTATCTCCTATAATTCACCCCTCCACTTT,CASSLQGISYNSPLHF,TRBV5-1,.,TRBJ1-6,.
TGTGCCTGGAGTGTAAAAGGGGCTCGAGCCCAGCATTTT,CAWSVKGARAQHF,TRBV30,.,TRBJ1-5,.
TGCGCCAGCAGTGACCGTCGGCAGTTCTTC,CASSDRRQFF,TRBV10-2,.,TRBJ2-1,.